The T cell receptor (beta chain) under discussion was sequenced for a study of T cells in Graves' hyperthyroidism and ophthalmopathy. Study-wide results and caveats: Most thyroid clonotypes expanded above 0.001 appeared in blood too.

The CDR3 regions of TCR beta were amplified from RNA transcripts. The TCR CDR3 was amplified in a first-round RT-PCR using the HTBI primer set. TCRdb passed the multiplex PCR reads through MiXCR, listing each CDR3 protein once. In the table there are hundreds of thousands of distinct CDR3 sequences, 15% to 20% of which are singletons. Ophthalmopathy in the patients scored at least 3 on Clinical Activity Score and at least 4 on NOSPECS grade, lasting under 3 months. This clonotype was picked up many times. The antigen is undetermined. V lost 7 bases and J 5 bases, leaving 11 bases between the germline ends. Germline loops: CDR1 MGHDK, CDR2 SYGVNS. The CDR3 extends over 13 amino acids.

Sequenced material: blood. This chain links TRBV25-1 with TRBJ1-4; unclear D gene. The receptor comes from a woman between 18 and 29 years old with Graves' ophthalmopathy. CDR3 protein: CASKKGMNEKLFF. CDR3 in DNA: TGTGCCAGCAAAAAAGGGATGAATGAAAAACTGTTTTTT.